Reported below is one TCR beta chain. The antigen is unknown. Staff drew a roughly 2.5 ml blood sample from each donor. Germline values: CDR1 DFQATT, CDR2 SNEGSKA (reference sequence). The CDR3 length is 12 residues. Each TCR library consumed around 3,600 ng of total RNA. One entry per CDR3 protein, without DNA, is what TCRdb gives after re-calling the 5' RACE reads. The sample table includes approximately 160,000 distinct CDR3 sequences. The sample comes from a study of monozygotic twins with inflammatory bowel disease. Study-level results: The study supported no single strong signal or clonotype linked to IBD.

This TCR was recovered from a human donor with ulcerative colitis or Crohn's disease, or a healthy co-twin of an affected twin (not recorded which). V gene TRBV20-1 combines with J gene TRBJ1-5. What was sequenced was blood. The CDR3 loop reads CSARNQNQPQHF.